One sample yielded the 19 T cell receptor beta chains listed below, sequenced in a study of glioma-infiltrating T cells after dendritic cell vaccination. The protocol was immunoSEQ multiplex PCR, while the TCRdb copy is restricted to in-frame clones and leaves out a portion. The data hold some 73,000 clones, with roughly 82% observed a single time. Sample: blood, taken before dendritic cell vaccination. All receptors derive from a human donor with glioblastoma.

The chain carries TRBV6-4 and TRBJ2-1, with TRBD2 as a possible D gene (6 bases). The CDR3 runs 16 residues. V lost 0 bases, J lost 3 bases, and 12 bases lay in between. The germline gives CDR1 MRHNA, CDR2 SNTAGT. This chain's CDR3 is CASSDSGRTIYNEQFF. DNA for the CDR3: TGTGCCAGCAGTGACTCCGGTAGGACTATCTACAATGAGCAGTTCTTC.

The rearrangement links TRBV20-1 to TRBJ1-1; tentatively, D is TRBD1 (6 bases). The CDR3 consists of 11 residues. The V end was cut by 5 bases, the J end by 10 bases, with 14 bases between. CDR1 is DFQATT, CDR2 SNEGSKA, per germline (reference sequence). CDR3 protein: CSAHAGDVAFF. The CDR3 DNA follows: TGCAGTGCTCATGCAGGGGATGTAGCTTTCTTT.

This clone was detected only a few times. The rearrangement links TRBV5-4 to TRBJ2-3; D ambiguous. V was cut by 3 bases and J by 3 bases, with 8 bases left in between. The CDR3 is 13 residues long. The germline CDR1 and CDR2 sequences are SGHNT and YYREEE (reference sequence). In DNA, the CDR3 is TGTGCCAGCAGCTCCCCTATGACAGATACGCAGTATTTT. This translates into CASSSPMTDTQYF.

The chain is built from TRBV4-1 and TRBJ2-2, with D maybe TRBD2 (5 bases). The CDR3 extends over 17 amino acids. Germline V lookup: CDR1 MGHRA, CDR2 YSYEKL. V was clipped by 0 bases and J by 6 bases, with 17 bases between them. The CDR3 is CASSQEWSSSTAGELFF. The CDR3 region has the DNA TGCGCCAGCAGCCAAGAATGGTCTAGCAGTACCGCCGGGGAGCTGTTTTTT.

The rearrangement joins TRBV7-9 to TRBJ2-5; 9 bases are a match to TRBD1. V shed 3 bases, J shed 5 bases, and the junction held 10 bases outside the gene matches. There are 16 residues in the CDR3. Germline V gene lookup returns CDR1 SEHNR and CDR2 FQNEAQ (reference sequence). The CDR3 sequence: CASSFPTGGAGETQYF. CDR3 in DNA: TGTGCCAGCAGCTTTCCAACAGGGGGCGCGGGTGAGACCCAGTACTTC.

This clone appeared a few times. In DNA, the CDR3 is TGTGCCAGCAGAACAAAACAGGGATCCGTTTCACCCCTCCACTTT. It is translated as CASRTKQGSVSPLHF. This chain links TRBV6-6 with TRBJ1-6; D might be TRBD1 (6 bases). The CDR3 length is 15 residues. Germline loops: CDR1 MNHNY, CDR2 SVGAGI (reference sequence). V dropped 6 bases and J dropped 9 bases, with 18 bases sitting between them.

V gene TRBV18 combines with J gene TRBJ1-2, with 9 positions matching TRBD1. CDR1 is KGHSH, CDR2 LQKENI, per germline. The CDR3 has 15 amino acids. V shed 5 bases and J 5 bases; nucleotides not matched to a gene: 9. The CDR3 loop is CASSIPGQGTYGYTF. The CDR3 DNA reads TGTGCCAGCTCAATACCGGGACAGGGTACTTATGGCTACACCTTC.

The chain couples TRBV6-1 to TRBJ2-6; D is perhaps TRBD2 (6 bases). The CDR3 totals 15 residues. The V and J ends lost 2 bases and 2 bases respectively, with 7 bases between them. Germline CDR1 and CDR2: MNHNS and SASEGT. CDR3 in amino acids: CASSETGAGANVLTF. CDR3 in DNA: TGTGCCAGCAGTGAAACGGGAGCTGGGGCCAACGTCCTGACTTTC.

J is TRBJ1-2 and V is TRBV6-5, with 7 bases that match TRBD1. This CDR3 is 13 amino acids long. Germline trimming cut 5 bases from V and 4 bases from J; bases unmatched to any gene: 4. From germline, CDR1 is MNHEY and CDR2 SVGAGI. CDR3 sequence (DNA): TGTGCCAGCAGTCCCGGGACAGTCTATGGCTACACCTTC. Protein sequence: CASSPGTVYGYTF.

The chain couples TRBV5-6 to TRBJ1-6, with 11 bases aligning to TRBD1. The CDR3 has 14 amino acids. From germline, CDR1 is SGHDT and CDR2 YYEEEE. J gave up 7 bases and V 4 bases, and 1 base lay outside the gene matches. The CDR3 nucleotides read TGTGCCAGCAGCAGGACAGGGGGCAATTCACCCCTCCACTTT. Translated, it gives CASSRTGGNSPLHF.

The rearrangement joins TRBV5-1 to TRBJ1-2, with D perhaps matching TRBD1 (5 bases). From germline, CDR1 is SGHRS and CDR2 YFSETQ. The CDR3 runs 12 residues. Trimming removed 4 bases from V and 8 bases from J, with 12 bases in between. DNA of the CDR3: TGCGCCAGCAGCGCCGATGGGGGGGGCTACACCTTC. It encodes CASSADGGGYTF.

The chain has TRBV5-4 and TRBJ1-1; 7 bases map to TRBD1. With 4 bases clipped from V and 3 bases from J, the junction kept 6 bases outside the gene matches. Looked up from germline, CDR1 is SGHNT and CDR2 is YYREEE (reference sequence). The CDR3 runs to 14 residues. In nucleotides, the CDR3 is TGTGCCAGCAGCCCCCCAGACAGGGACACTGAAGCTTTCTTT. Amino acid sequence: CASSPPDRDTEAFF.

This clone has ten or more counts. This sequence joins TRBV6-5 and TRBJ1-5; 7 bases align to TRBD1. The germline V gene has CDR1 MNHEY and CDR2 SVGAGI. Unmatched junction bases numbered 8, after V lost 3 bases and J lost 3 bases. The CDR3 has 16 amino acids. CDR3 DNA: TGTGCCAGCAGTTATAGGTCAGGGGGTCCCAATCAGCCCCAGCATTTT. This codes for CASSYRSGGPNQPQHF.

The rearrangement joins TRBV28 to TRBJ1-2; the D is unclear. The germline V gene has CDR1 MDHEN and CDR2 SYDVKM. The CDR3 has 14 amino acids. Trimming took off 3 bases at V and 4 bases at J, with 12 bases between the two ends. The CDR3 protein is CASSFWAGGYGYTF. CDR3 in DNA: TGTGCCAGCAGTTTTTGGGCCGGTGGCTATGGCTACACCTTC.

The chain's CDR3 is CASSIVLSYGYTF. The CDR3 region has the DNA TGTGCCAGTAGTATTGTCCTCAGTTATGGCTACACCTTC. The gene calls are TRBV19 and TRBJ1-2; D unresolved. CDR3 length equals 13 residues. V gave up 3 bases and J gave up 5 bases, with 10 bases separating them. CDR1 and CDR2 (germline): LNHDA, SQIVND (reference sequence).

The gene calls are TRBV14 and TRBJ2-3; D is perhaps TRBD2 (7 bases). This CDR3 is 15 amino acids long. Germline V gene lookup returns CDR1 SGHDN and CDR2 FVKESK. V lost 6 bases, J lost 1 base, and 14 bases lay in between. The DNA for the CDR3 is TGTGCCAGCAGTCCCCTGGGGGGGCGCACAGATACGCAGTATTTT. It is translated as CASSPLGGRTDTQYF.

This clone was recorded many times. The CDR3 DNA reads TGTGCCAGCAGATTAAACAGGGGGAGTGAGCAGTACGTC. Translated: CASRLNRGSEQYV. The chain combines TRBV6-5 with TRBJ2-7, with 8 bases aligning to TRBD1. The CDR3 length is 13 residues. Germline V CDR1 and CDR2: MNHEY, SVGAGI. Unmatched junction bases numbered 8, after V lost 6 bases and J lost 7 bases.

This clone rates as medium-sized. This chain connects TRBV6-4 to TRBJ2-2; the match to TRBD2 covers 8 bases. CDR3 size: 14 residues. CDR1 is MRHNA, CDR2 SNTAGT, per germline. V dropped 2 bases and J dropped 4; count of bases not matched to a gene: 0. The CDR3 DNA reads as TGTGCCAGCAGTGACGGGACTAGCACCGGGGAGCTGTTTTTT. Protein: CASSDGTSTGELFF.

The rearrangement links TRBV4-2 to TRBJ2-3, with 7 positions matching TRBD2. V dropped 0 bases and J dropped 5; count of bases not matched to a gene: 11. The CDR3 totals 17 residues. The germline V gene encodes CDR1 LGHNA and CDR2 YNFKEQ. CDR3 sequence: CASSQEYAAWGGDTQYF. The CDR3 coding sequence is TGTGCCAGCAGCCAAGAATATGCGGCCTGGGGGGGAGATACGCAGTATTTT.